Listed below are T cell receptor beta chains from one sample, sequenced in a study of blood T cell repertoires in COVID-19. The method was immunoSEQ multiplex PCR; TCRdb's version includes in-frame clones alone and lacks a portion of them. Of 490,000 or so clones detected, approximately 91% appear once; the ten largest clones hold 8.3%. The sample consisted of PBMCs or T cells enriched from blood (not recorded which). The receptors originated from a woman aged 55-75 years who had recovered from COVID-19. CDR3s include the opening cysteine and the closing phenylalanine or tryptophan. Each record gives: D gene, V gene, J gene, clone size, CDR3 DNA, CDR3 protein. D genes are given only for firm matches. Expanded clones are given a class, and other clones once, few, many or no size at all.

>TRBD1|TRBV19|TRBJ1-5|few
TGTGCCAGTAGTATAGCAGGACAGGGTCTGAATCAGCCCCAGCATTTT
CASSIAGQGLNQPQHF
>-|TRBV28|TRBJ1-2|-
TGTGCCAGCAGTTTTGGGGGGGGCCCGACGAACTATGGCTACACCTTC
CASSFGGGPTNYGYTF
>-|TRBV18|TRBJ1-6|-
TGTGCCAGCCGACAGTCCTATAATTCACCCCTCCACTTT
CASRQSYNSPLHF
>-|TRBV7-2|TRBJ2-3|-
TGTGCCAGCAGCGGAGGGACGAATACGCAGTATTTT
CASSGGTNTQYF
>TRBD1|TRBV2|TRBJ2-5|-
TGTGCCACCCACAGGGGGCAAGAGACCCAGTACTTC
CATHRGQETQYF
>-|TRBV9|TRBJ2-2|-
TGTGCCAGCAGCGGCGAGGCACCCAGAGGGGAGCTGTTTTTT
CASSGEAPRGELFF
>-|TRBV18|TRBJ1-1|once
TGTGCCAGCTCACCACAGGGGGAAGAGGACACTGAAGCTTTCTTT
CASSPQGEEDTEAFF
>-|TRBV11-2|TRBJ1-2|-
TGTGCCAGCAGCCCGGGTAGGGGCTACACCTTC
CASSPGRGYTF
>-|TRBV6-5|TRBJ2-3|-
TGTGCCAGCCTACCCGGGACTCCCGGGAGAGGTACGCAGTATTTT
CASLPGTPGRGTQYF
>TRBD1|TRBV6-5|TRBJ1-2|-
TGTGCCAGCAAGGGGACAGGGGTGAGAAACTATGGCTACACCTTC
CASKGTGVRNYGYTF
>TRBD1|TRBV2|TRBJ1-2|once
TGTGCCAGCAGTGATTCTGGACAGGGACCTAACTATGGCTACACCTTC
CASSDSGQGPNYGYTF
>-|TRBV2|TRBJ2-7|-
TGTGCCAGCAGGGGCGCCTCCCCGTACGAGCAGTACTTC
CASRGASPYEQYF
>-|TRBV5-1|TRBJ1-2|once
TGCGCCAGCAGCTTAACGACAGAGAACTATGGCTACACCTTC
CASSLTTENYGYTF
>TRBD1|TRBV2|TRBJ1-2|-
TGTGCCAGCAGTTTTGACCGGACAGGGGGCGCGAATGGCTACACCTTC
CASSFDRTGGANGYTF
>TRBD1|TRBV30|TRBJ1-2|once
TGTGCCTGGAGTGAAGACAGGGTTTCAGGTGGCTACACCTTC
CAWSEDRVSGGYTF
>-|TRBV5-1|TRBJ2-2|-
TGCGCCAGCAGCTTGGCCCACCAGTCCTCCGGGGAGCTGTTTTTT
CASSLAHQSSGELFF
>TRBD2|TRBV28|TRBJ2-3|-
TGTGCCAGCAACGGACTAGATGCAGGAGATACGCAGTATTTT
CASNGLDAGDTQYF
>-|TRBV5-1|TRBJ1-3|-
TGCGCCAGCAGCTATGGACAGACTGGAAACACCATATATTTT
CASSYGQTGNTIYF
>TRBD1|TRBV5-1|TRBJ2-7|-
TGCGCCAGCACCGGAGGGACAGGGACACGCGAGCAGTACTTC
CASTGGTGTREQYF
>-|TRBV3-1/TRBV3-2|TRBJ2-2|-
TGTGCCAGCAGCTTCCAGGCGGGGGAGCTGTTTTTT
CASSFQAGELFF
>-|TRBV5-6|TRBJ1-6|-
TGTGCCAGCAGCTTGCCAGGGGATGTATCACCCCTCCACTTT
CASSLPGDVSPLHF
>-|TRBV7-9|TRBJ1-3|-
TGTGCCAGCAGCTTATCAGGGACTGGAAACACCATATATTTT
CASSLSGTGNTIYF
>TRBD1|TRBV5-6|TRBJ1-2|-
TGTGCCAGCAGCTCCGCCACAGGGGGCAGCTATGGCTACACCTTC
CASSSATGGSYGYTF
>TRBD1|TRBV3-1/TRBV3-2|TRBJ1-1|-
TGTGCCAGCAGTCAACAGGGGGGAGCTTTCTTT
CASSQQGGAFF
>TRBD1|TRBV2|TRBJ1-4|-
TGTGCCAGCAGGGACAGGGGTGAAAAACTGTTTTTT
CASRDRGEKLFF
>TRBD2|TRBV27|TRBJ2-3|-
TGTGCCAGCAGTCTTATGCCCCCAGGGAGGGGCACAGATACGCAGTATTTT
CASSLMPPGRGTDTQYF
>TRBD1|TRBV6-5|TRBJ1-6|-
TGTGCCAGCAGGGTACAGGGGAATTCACCCCTCCACTTT
CASRVQGNSPLHF
>TRBD2|TRBV5-1|TRBJ2-2|once
TGCGCCAGCAGCTCGACTAGCGGGGGGACCCTCCACACCGGGGAGCTGTTTTTT
CASSSTSGGTLHTGELFF
>-|TRBV2|TRBJ1-5|-
TGTGCCAGCAGTGGCGAACCGTCCTGGGGAGACAGCAATCAGCCCCAGCATTTT
CASSGEPSWGDSNQPQHF
>-|TRBV7-9|TRBJ1-1|few
TGTGCCAGCAGCTCTACCACTGAAGCTTTCTTT
CASSSTTEAFF
>TRBD1|TRBV7-9|TRBJ1-1|-
TGTGCCAGCAGCTCGACAGGGGACCTTGAAGCTTTCTTT
CASSSTGDLEAFF
>-|TRBV6-7|TRBJ2-2|-
TGTGCCAGCAGTTACATTAATTTGGAGGACGGGGAGCTGTTTTTT
CASSYINLEDGELFF
>-|TRBV2|TRBJ1-4|-
TGTGCCAGCGGGACACTTGCAACTAATGAAAAACTGTTTTTT
CASGTLATNEKLFF
>-|TRBV11-2|TRBJ2-2|-
TGTGCCAGCAGCCCTTGGAGTGGGACCGGGGAGCTGTTTTTT
CASSPWSGTGELFF
>TRBD2|TRBV2|TRBJ2-5|-
TGTGCCAGCAGCCCACTAGCGGGGGGGACTGAGACCCAGTACTTC
CASSPLAGGTETQYF
>-|TRBV12-3/TRBV12-4|TRBJ1-1|-
TGTGCCAGCAGTCCGTATCAGGGCACTGAAGCTTTCTTT
CASSPYQGTEAFF